These T cell receptor beta chains were read from a single sample in a study of T-cell reconstitution after alpha-beta-depleted transplantation in children. TCRdb analysed the PCR reads with MiXCR anew, one entry per CDR3 protein. This table has about a million distinct CDR3 sequences, about 29% appearing once. Sequencing was performed on PBMCs, mostly from graft donor cells, taken 360 days after TCRalphabeta/CD19-depleted stem cell transplant. The origin of the receptors is a boy under three years old who had a stem cell transplant for SCID, so the T cells may come from the graft donor. CDR3s include the opening cysteine and the closing phenylalanine or tryptophan. Fields, in order: V gene, J gene, D gene, clone size, CDR3 DNA, CDR3 protein. D genes are given only for firm matches. Where a row states a size, it is once, few, many or the class of an expanded clone; other rows omit it.

v_call: TRBV4-2
j_call: TRBJ2-2
d_call: .
clone_size: few
cdr3_nt: TGTGCCAGCAGCCAAGAAGGGTTCGGCACCGGGGAGCTGTTTTTT
cdr3_aa: CASSQEGFGTGELFF

v_call: TRBV7-9
j_call: TRBJ2-3
d_call: TRBD1
clone_size: .
cdr3_nt: TGTGCCAGCAGTCCCGGACCAGGGGGCCCAGATACGCAGTATTTT
cdr3_aa: CASSPGPGGPDTQYF

v_call: TRBV6-5
j_call: TRBJ2-1
d_call: TRBD2
clone_size: few
cdr3_nt: TGTGCCAGCAGTCTGGGACTAGAGATGTACAATGAGCAGTTCTTC
cdr3_aa: CASSLGLEMYNEQFF

v_call: TRBV29-1
j_call: TRBJ2-3
d_call: TRBD2
clone_size: few
cdr3_nt: TGCAGCGTTGATGAAGCGGGGGGGCCTAGAGATACGCAGTATTTT
cdr3_aa: CSVDEAGGPRDTQYF

v_call: TRBV25-1
j_call: TRBJ1-2
d_call: .
clone_size: few
cdr3_nt: TGTGCCAGCAGTGAAGGCTGGACAGTGTCTATGGGCTACACCTTC
cdr3_aa: CASSEGWTVSMGYTF

v_call: TRBV20-1
j_call: TRBJ2-5
d_call: .
clone_size: few
cdr3_nt: TGCAGTGCTCTCGGACACTCAGCCTGGGGAAAGACCCAGTACTTC
cdr3_aa: CSALGHSAWGKTQYF

v_call: TRBV28
j_call: TRBJ1-2
d_call: .
clone_size: few
cdr3_nt: TGTGCCAGCAGTTTATTGCGGGAAACTAACTATGGCTACACCTTC
cdr3_aa: CASSLLRETNYGYTF

v_call: TRBV5-5
j_call: TRBJ2-3
d_call: .
clone_size: .
cdr3_nt: TGTGCCAGCAGCCGCCACCACACATCGGTTACAGATACGCAGTATTTT
cdr3_aa: CASSRHHTSVTDTQYF

v_call: TRBV6-1
j_call: TRBJ1-1
d_call: .
clone_size: .
cdr3_nt: TGTGCCAGCACCCCATCTGGCCGGACCCCCTTTAATGCTTTCTTT
cdr3_aa: CASTPSGRTPFNAFF

v_call: TRBV20-1
j_call: TRBJ2-2
d_call: TRBD2
clone_size: .
cdr3_nt: TGCAGTGCTAGGGCCCTCCTAGCGGGGGGCCTGAACACCGGGGAGCTGTTTTTT
cdr3_aa: CSARALLAGGLNTGELFF

v_call: TRBV12-3/TRBV12-4
j_call: TRBJ1-6
d_call: .
clone_size: few
cdr3_nt: TGTGCCAGCAGATCGACAGTCGGCCTAAATTCACCCCTCCACTTT
cdr3_aa: CASRSTVGLNSPLHF

v_call: TRBV4-2
j_call: TRBJ1-5
d_call: TRBD1
clone_size: .
cdr3_nt: TGTGCCAGCAGCCAAGCGACAGGGTATAGCAATCAGCCCCAGCATTTT
cdr3_aa: CASSQATGYSNQPQHF

v_call: TRBV30
j_call: TRBJ2-2
d_call: .
clone_size: .
cdr3_nt: TGTGCCTGGAGTGTACATCCCACCGGGGAGCTGTTTTTT
cdr3_aa: CAWSVHPTGELFF

v_call: TRBV29-1
j_call: TRBJ2-3
d_call: TRBD2
clone_size: .
cdr3_nt: TGCAGCGTTGATCTATCCGGGGGGGAATACACAGATACGCAGTATTTT
cdr3_aa: CSVDLSGGEYTDTQYF

v_call: TRBV4-2
j_call: TRBJ1-5
d_call: .
clone_size: few
cdr3_nt: TGTGCCAGCAGCCAAGTTGAAGGAGGGGTAGGTCAGCCCCAGCATTTT
cdr3_aa: CASSQVEGGVGQPQHF

v_call: TRBV20-1
j_call: TRBJ1-1
d_call: .
clone_size: .
cdr3_nt: TGCAGCCTCCGGGTTATTGAAGCTTTCTTT
cdr3_aa: CSLRVIEAFF

v_call: TRBV28
j_call: TRBJ1-1
d_call: .
clone_size: .
cdr3_nt: TGTGCCATCCGGGGGGGGTTTTTAGGCACTGAAGCTTTCTTT
cdr3_aa: CAIRGGFLGTEAFF

v_call: TRBV9
j_call: TRBJ1-1
d_call: TRBD1
clone_size: once
cdr3_nt: TGTGCCAGCAGCACCTGGGACAGGGGATCGGGCACTGAAGCTTTCTTT
cdr3_aa: CASSTWDRGSGTEAFF

v_call: TRBV5-1
j_call: TRBJ2-5
d_call: .
clone_size: few
cdr3_nt: TGCGCCAGCAGCTCCCTGCAGGGGTGGCAAGAGACCCAGTACTTC
cdr3_aa: CASSSLQGWQETQYF

v_call: TRBV4-3
j_call: TRBJ1-2
d_call: .
clone_size: .
cdr3_nt: TGCGCCAGCAGCCAAGAGGTTTGGCAGGGGTTTGGTTACAACTATGGCTACACCTTC
cdr3_aa: CASSQEVWQGFGYNYGYTF

v_call: TRBV24-1
j_call: TRBJ2-5
d_call: TRBD1
clone_size: .
cdr3_nt: TGTGCCACCAGTGACCACAGGGGGAGTAGTCTCGAGACCCAGTACTTC
cdr3_aa: CATSDHRGSSLETQYF

v_call: TRBV3-1
j_call: TRBJ2-3
d_call: .
clone_size: .
cdr3_nt: TGTGCCACCAGCCAGGATAGGGACCTCCCCCTCACAGATACGCAGTATTTT
cdr3_aa: CATSQDRDLPLTDTQYF

v_call: TRBV5-1
j_call: TRBJ2-1
d_call: .
clone_size: .
cdr3_nt: TGCGCCAGCACCTTCCATTCAAATGAGCAGTTCTTC
cdr3_aa: CASTFHSNEQFF

v_call: TRBV24-1
j_call: TRBJ2-6
d_call: TRBD1
clone_size: few
cdr3_nt: TGTGCCACCAGTGATCCCCGACAGGGATTTAGCTCTGGGGCCAACGTCCTGACTTTC
cdr3_aa: CATSDPRQGFSSGANVLTF

v_call: TRBV7-3
j_call: TRBJ2-7
d_call: .
clone_size: .
cdr3_nt: TGTGCCAGCAGCCCAACGGGACTCCTGGACTACGAGCAGTACTTC
cdr3_aa: CASSPTGLLDYEQYF

v_call: TRBV20-1
j_call: TRBJ2-7
d_call: TRBD1
clone_size: .
cdr3_nt: TGCAGTGCTAGAAGGACAGGGCTCGACGAGCAGTACTTC
cdr3_aa: CSARRTGLDEQYF

v_call: TRBV6-5
j_call: TRBJ2-3
d_call: .
clone_size: .
cdr3_nt: TGTGCCAGCAGTTACGCCCCCCACCGCGTAGATACGCAGTATTTT
cdr3_aa: CASSYAPHRVDTQYF

v_call: TRBV12-3/TRBV12-4
j_call: TRBJ2-3
d_call: TRBD2
clone_size: many
cdr3_nt: TGTGCCAGCAGTTCCCGAACTAGCGGGGGAGGTGATACGCAGTATTTT
cdr3_aa: CASSSRTSGGGDTQYF

v_call: TRBV5-1
j_call: TRBJ2-1
d_call: TRBD2
clone_size: .
cdr3_nt: TGCGCCAGCAGCAGCGGGACGGTGAATGAGCAGTTCTTC
cdr3_aa: CASSSGTVNEQFF

v_call: TRBV12-5
j_call: TRBJ2-1
d_call: TRBD2
clone_size: once
cdr3_nt: TGTGCTAGTGGTGTTAGCGGGGATTTCTACAATGAGCAGTTCTTC
cdr3_aa: CASGVSGDFYNEQFF

v_call: TRBV28
j_call: TRBJ2-6
d_call: .
clone_size: .
cdr3_nt: TGTGCCAGCAGTTTGGCACATCGCTCTGGGGCCAACGTCCTGACTTTC
cdr3_aa: CASSLAHRSGANVLTF

v_call: TRBV27
j_call: TRBJ2-5
d_call: .
clone_size: .
cdr3_nt: TGTGCCAGCAGTTTAGGTGGGGTGGGAGCCCTACAAGAGACCCAGTACTTC
cdr3_aa: CASSLGGVGALQETQYF

v_call: TRBV18
j_call: TRBJ2-1
d_call: .
clone_size: .
cdr3_nt: TGTGCCAGCTCACCAAGGGGGTCTAGCTCCTACAATGAGCAGTTCTTC
cdr3_aa: CASSPRGSSSYNEQFF

v_call: TRBV5-1
j_call: TRBJ1-1
d_call: .
clone_size: few
cdr3_nt: TGCGCCAGCCGTACGACAGTTCTGAACACTGAAGCTTTCTTT
cdr3_aa: CASRTTVLNTEAFF

v_call: TRBV28
j_call: TRBJ2-7
d_call: .
clone_size: few
cdr3_nt: TGTGCCAGCAGTTCTGTAGGTACCTCCTACGAGCAGTACTTC
cdr3_aa: CASSSVGTSYEQYF

v_call: TRBV14
j_call: TRBJ2-4
d_call: .
clone_size: .
cdr3_nt: TGTGCCAGCAGCCGGGTGGGGGCCAAAAACATTCAGTACTTC
cdr3_aa: CASSRVGAKNIQYF

v_call: TRBV7-9
j_call: TRBJ2-2
d_call: .
clone_size: once
cdr3_nt: TGTGCCAGCAGCGGCGAACTAGACTACACCGGGGAGCTGTTTTTT
cdr3_aa: CASSGELDYTGELFF

v_call: TRBV7-8
j_call: TRBJ1-6
d_call: TRBD1
clone_size: .
cdr3_nt: TGTGCCAGCAGCTTAGGCCGCCGGGACAGGGTTAATTCACCCCTCCACTTT
cdr3_aa: CASSLGRRDRVNSPLHF

v_call: TRBV10-3
j_call: TRBJ2-1
d_call: .
clone_size: .
cdr3_nt: TGTGCCATCAGCGATAGCGTCATGGGGAATGAGCAGTTCTTC
cdr3_aa: CAISDSVMGNEQFF

v_call: TRBV4-2
j_call: TRBJ2-7
d_call: TRBD2
clone_size: .
cdr3_nt: TGTGCCAGCAGCCAAGCACGGGGGGGCTTCTACGAGCAGTACTTC
cdr3_aa: CASSQARGGFYEQYF

v_call: TRBV29-1
j_call: TRBJ2-3
d_call: TRBD2
clone_size: .
cdr3_nt: TGCAGCGTCTTGCGACTAGCGGGGGGGGTCACAGATACGCAGTATTTT
cdr3_aa: CSVLRLAGGVTDTQYF

v_call: TRBV5-1
j_call: TRBJ2-2
d_call: .
clone_size: .
cdr3_nt: TGCGCCAGCAGCCCTCGAGGCAGTCCCGGGGAGCTGTTTTTT
cdr3_aa: CASSPRGSPGELFF

v_call: TRBV5-1
j_call: TRBJ2-2
d_call: .
clone_size: once
cdr3_nt: TGCGCCAGCAGCTTGGGGGCCCGAGGTACCACCGGGGAGCTGTTTTTT
cdr3_aa: CASSLGARGTTGELFF

v_call: TRBV12-3/TRBV12-4
j_call: TRBJ2-6
d_call: .
clone_size: few
cdr3_nt: TGTGCCAGCAGTTTATGGGGAGTCCTGACTTTC
cdr3_aa: CASSLWGVLTF

v_call: TRBV12-3/TRBV12-4
j_call: TRBJ1-1
d_call: .
clone_size: few
cdr3_nt: TGTGCCAGCAGTTTAATGGGAGGGGTACGGACTGAAGCTTTCTTT
cdr3_aa: CASSLMGGVRTEAFF

v_call: TRBV5-1
j_call: TRBJ2-1
d_call: .
clone_size: .
cdr3_nt: TGCGCCAGCAGCTTGGAGGGACACCGTTTTTACAATGAGCAGTTCTTC
cdr3_aa: CASSLEGHRFYNEQFF

v_call: TRBV20-1
j_call: TRBJ2-3
d_call: .
clone_size: .
cdr3_nt: TGCAGTGCGAGTAGGGTACAGTATAGCACAGATACGCAGTATTTT
cdr3_aa: CSASRVQYSTDTQYF

v_call: TRBV20-1
j_call: TRBJ1-5
d_call: .
clone_size: many
cdr3_nt: TGCAGTGCTAGTAGGTTGGGGGGCAGGGGTCATCAGCCCCAGCATTTT
cdr3_aa: CSASRLGGRGHQPQHF

v_call: TRBV2
j_call: TRBJ2-3
d_call: .
clone_size: few
cdr3_nt: TGTGCCAGCAGATTACCCCGGGCCCGTCAGACAGATACGCAGTATTTT
cdr3_aa: CASRLPRARQTDTQYF

v_call: TRBV6-1
j_call: TRBJ2-1
d_call: TRBD2
clone_size: once
cdr3_nt: TGTGCCAGCAGTGAAGGGGCTAGCGGGGGCTGGGAGCAGTTCTTC
cdr3_aa: CASSEGASGGWEQFF

v_call: TRBV20-1
j_call: TRBJ1-2
d_call: .
clone_size: .
cdr3_nt: TGCAGTGCTAGGGACAGCCCGGTATACTATGGCTACACCTTC
cdr3_aa: CSARDSPVYYGYTF

v_call: TRBV27
j_call: TRBJ2-5
d_call: TRBD1
clone_size: few
cdr3_nt: TGTGCCAGCAGTATCCGGACAGGGGGGGAGACCCAGTACTTC
cdr3_aa: CASSIRTGGETQYF